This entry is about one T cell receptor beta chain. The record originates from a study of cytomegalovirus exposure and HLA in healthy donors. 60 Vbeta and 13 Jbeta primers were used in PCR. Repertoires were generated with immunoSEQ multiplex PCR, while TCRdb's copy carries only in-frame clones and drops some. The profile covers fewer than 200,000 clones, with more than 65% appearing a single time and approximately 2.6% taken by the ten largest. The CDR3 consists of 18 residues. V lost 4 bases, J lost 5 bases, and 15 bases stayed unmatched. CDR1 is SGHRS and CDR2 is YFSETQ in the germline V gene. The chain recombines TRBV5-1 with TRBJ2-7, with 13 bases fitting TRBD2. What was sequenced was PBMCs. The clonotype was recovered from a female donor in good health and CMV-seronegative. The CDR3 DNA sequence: TGCGCCAGCAGCCCCCCCGGCGGACTAGCGGGGGCCCCAGACGAGCAGTACTTC. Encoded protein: CASSPPGGLAGAPDEQYF.